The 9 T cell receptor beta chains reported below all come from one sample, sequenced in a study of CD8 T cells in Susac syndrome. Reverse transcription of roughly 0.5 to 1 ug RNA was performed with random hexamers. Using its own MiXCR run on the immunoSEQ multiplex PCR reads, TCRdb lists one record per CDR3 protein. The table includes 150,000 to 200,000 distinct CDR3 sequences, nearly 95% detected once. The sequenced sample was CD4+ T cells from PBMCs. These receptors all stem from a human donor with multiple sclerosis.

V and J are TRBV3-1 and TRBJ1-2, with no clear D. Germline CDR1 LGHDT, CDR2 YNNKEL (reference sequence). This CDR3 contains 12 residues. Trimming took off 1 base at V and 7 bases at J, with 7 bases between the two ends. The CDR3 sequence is CASSQGESGYTF. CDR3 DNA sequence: TGTGCCAGCAGCCAAGGGGAATCTGGCTACACCTTC.

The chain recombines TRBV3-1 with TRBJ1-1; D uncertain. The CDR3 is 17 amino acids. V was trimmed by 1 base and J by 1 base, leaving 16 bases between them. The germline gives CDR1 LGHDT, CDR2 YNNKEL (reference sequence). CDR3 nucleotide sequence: TGTGCCAGCAGCCAAGTCATTCGGGGATGGGGGAACACTGAAGCTTTCTTT. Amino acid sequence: CASSQVIRGWGNTEAFF. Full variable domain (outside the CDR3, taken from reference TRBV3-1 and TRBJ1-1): DTAVSQTPKYLVTQMGNDKSIKCEQNLGHDTMYWYKQDSKKFLKIMFSYNNKELIINETVPNRFSPKSPDKAHLNLHINSLELGDSAVYFCASSQVIRGWGNTEAFFGQGTRLTVV.

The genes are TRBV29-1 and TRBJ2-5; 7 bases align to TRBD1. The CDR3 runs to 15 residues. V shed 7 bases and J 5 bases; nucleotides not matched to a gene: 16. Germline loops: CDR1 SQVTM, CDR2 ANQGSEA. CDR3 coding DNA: TGCAGCGGGTCCCCGGGGCAGGGGGTAGGGGAGACCCAGTACTTC. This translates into CSGSPGQGVGETQYF.

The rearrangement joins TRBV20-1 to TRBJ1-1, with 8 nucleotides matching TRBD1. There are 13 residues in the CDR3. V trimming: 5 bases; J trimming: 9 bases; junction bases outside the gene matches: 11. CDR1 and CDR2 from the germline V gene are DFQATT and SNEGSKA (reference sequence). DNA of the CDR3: TGCAGTGCTCCGGTCCCGGGACAGGCGAAAGCTTTCTTT. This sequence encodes CSAPVPGQAKAFF.

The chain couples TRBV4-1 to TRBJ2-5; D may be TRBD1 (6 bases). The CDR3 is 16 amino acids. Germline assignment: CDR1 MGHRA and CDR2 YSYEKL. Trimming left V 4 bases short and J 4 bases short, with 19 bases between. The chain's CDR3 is CASSLWAGAMGETQYF. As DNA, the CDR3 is TGCGCCAGCAGCCTTTGGGCAGGGGCGATGGGAGAGACCCAGTACTTC.

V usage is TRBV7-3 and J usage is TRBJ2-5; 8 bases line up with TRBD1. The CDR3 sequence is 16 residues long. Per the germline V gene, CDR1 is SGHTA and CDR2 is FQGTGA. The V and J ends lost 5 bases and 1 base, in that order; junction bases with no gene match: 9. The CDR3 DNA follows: TGTGCCAGCAGCCTCGATTCCGGGACAGGCCAAGAGACCCAGTACTTC. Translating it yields CASSLDSGTGQETQYF.

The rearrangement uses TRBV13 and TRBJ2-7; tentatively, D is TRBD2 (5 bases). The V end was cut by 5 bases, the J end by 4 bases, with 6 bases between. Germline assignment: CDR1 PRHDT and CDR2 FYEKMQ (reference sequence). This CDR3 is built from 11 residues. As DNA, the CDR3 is TGTGCCAGCAGCCAGCGGTACGAGCAGTACTTC. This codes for CASSQRYEQYF.

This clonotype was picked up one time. CDR3 sequence (DNA): TGTGCCAGCAGCCCTCGACGGTCAACTAATGAAAAACTGTTTTTT. It encodes CASSPRRSTNEKLFF. This chain uses TRBV7-6 with TRBJ1-4; no definite D call. Trimming stripped 5 bases from V and 0 bases from J, with 10 bases between. Looked up from germline, CDR1 is SGHVS and CDR2 is FNYEAQ. This CDR3 has 15 amino acids.

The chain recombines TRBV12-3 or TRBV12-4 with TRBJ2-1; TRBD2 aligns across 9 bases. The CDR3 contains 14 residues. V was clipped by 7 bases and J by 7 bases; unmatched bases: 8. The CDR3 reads CASTRTSVRNEQFF. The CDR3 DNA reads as TGTGCCAGCACGCGGACTAGCGTCCGGAATGAGCAGTTCTTC.